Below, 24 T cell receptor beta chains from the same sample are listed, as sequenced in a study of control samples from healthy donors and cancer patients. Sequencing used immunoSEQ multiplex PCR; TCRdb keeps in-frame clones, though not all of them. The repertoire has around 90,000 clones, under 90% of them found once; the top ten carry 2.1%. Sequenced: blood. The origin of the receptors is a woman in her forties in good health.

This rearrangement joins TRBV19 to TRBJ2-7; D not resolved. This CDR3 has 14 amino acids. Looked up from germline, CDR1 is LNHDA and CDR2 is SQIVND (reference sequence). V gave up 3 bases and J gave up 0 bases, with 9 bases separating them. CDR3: CASSMDWRSYEQYF. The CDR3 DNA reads TGTGCCAGTAGTATGGATTGGCGCTCCTACGAGCAGTACTTC. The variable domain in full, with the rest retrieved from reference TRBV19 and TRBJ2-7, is DGGITQSPKYLFRKEGQNVTLSCEQNLNHDAMYWYRQDPGQGLRLIYYSQIVNDFQKGDIAEGYSVSREKKESFPLTVTSAQKNPTAFYLCASSMDWRSYEQYFGPGTRLTVT.

This CDR3 reads CASSKGGSNTGELFF. The CDR3 DNA follows: TGCGCCAGCAGCAAGGGAGGGTCGAACACCGGGGAGCTGTTTTTT. The V gene is TRBV5-1, the J gene TRBJ2-2; 7 bases line up with TRBD2. Germline-derived CDR1 and CDR2 are SGHRS and YFSETQ. This CDR3 is built from 15 residues. Trimming took 4 bases from V and 0 from J; bases not matched to a gene: 3.

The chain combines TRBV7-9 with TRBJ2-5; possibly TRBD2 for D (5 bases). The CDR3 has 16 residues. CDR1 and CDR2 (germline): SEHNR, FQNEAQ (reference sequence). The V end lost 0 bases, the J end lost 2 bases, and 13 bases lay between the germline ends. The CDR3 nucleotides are TGTGCCAGCAGCTTAGCATTATCGAGGGAACAAGAGACCCAGTACTTC. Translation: CASSLALSREQETQYF.

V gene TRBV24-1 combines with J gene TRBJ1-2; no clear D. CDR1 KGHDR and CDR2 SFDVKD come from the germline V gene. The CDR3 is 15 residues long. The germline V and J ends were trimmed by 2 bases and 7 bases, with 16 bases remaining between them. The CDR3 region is CATSDSGISGGGYTF. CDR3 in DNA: TGTGCCACCAGTGATTCAGGCATATCAGGTGGTGGCTACACCTTC.

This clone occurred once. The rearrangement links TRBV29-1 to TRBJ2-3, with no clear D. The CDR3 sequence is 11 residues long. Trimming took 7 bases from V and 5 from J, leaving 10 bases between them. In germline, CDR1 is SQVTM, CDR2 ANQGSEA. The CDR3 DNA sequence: TGCAGCGCCCAACAAGGAGATACGCAGTATTTT. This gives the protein CSAQQGDTQYF.

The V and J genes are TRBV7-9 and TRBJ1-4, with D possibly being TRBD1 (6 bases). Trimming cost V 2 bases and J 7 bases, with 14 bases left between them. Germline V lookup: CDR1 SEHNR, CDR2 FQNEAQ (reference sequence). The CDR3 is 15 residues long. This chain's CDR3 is CASSLRGAESEKLFF. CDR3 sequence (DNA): TGTGCCAGCAGCTTAAGGGGGGCTGAGAGTGAAAAACTGTTTTTT.

CDR3 bases: TGTGCCAGCAGCTTGGACAGGATGAACACTGAAGCTTTCTTT. It yields the protein CASSLDRMNTEAFF. The gene calls are TRBV5-6 and TRBJ1-1; weak D call: TRBD1 (5 bases). Per the germline V gene, CDR1 is SGHDT and CDR2 is YYEEEE. The germline V and J ends were trimmed by 0 bases and 0 bases, with 6 bases remaining between them. The CDR3 runs 14 residues.

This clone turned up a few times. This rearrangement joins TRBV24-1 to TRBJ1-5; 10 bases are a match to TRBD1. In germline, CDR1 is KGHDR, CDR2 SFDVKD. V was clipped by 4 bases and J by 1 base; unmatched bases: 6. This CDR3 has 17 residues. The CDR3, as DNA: TGTGCCACCAGTGAAGCCGGGACAGGGGTCAGCAATCAGCCCCAGCATTTT. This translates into CATSEAGTGVSNQPQHF.

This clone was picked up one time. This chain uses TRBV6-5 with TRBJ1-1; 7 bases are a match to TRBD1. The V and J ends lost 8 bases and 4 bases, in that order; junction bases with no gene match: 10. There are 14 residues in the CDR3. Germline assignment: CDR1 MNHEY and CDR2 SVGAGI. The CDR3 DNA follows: TGTGCCAGCCGACAGGGAACGAGGGGCACTGAAGCTTTCTTT. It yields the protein CASRQGTRGTEAFF.

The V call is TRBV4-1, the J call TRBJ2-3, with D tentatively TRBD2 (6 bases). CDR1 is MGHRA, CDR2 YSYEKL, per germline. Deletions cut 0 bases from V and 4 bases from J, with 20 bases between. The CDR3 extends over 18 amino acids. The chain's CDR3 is CASSQEPGTPSRADTQYF. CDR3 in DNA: TGCGCCAGCAGCCAAGAACCCGGGACTCCCAGCAGGGCAGATACGCAGTATTTT.

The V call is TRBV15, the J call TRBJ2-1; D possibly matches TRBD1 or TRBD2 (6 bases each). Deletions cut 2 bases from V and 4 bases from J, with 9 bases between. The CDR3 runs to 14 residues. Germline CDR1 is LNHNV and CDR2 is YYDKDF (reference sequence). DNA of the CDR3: TGTGCCACCAGCAGAAAGGGGGGATACAATGAGCAGTTCTTC. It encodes CATSRKGGYNEQFF.

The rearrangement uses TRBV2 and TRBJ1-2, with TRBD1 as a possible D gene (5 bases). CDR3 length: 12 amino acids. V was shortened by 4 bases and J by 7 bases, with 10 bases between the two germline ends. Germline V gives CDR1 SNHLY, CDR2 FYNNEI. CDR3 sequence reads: CASSGGGLGYTF. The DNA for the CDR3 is TGTGCCAGCAGTGGGGGCGGCCTTGGCTACACCTTC. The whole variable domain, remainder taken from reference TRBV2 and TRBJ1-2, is EPEVTQTPSHQVTQMGQEVILRCVPISNHLYFYWYRQILGQKVEFLVSFYNNEISEKSEIFDDQFSVERPDGSNFTLKIRSTKLEDSAMYFCASSGGGLGYTFGSGTRLTVV.

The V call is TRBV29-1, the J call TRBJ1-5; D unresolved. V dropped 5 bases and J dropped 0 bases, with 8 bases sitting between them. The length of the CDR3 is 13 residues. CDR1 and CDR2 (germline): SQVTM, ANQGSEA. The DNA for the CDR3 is TGCAGCGTTTCGGAAAATAGCAATCAGCCCCAGCATTTT. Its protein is CSVSENSNQPQHF.

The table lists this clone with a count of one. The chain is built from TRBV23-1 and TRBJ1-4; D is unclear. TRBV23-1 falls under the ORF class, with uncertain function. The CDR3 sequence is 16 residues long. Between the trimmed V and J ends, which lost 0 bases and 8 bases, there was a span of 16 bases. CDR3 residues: CASSQSIPGCQEKLFF. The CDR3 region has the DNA TGCGCCAGCAGTCAATCGATCCCAGGCTGCCAGGAAAAACTGTTTTTT.

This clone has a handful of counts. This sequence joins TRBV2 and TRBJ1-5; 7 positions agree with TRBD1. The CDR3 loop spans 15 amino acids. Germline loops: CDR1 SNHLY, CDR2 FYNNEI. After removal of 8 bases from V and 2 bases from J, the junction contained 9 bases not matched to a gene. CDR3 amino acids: CASARDSGGNQPQHF. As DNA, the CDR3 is TGTGCCAGCGCTAGGGACAGTGGGGGCAATCAGCCCCAGCATTTT.

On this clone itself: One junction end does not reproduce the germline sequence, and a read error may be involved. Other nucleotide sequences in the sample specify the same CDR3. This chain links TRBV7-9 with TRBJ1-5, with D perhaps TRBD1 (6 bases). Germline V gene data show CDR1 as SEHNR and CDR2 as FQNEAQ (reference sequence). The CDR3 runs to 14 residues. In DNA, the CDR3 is TGTGCTAGCAGCTCGGACAGTCCCTATCAGCCCCAGCATTTT. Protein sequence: CASSSDSPYQPQHF.

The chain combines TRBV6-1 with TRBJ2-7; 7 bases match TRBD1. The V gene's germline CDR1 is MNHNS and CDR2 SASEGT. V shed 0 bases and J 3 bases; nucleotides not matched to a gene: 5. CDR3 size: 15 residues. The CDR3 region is CASSEAGTARYEQYF. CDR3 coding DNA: TGTGCCAGCAGTGAAGCGGGGACAGCCCGCTACGAGCAGTACTTC.

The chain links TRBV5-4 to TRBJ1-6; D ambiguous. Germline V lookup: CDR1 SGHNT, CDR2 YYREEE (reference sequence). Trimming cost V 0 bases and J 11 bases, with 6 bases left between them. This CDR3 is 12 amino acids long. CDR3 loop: CASSLDSTPLHF. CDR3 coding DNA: TGTGCCAGCAGCTTGGACAGTACACCCCTCCACTTT. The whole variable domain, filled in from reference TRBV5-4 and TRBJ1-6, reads ETGVTQSPTHLIKTRGQQVTLRCSSQSGHNTVSWYQQALGQGPQFIFQYYREEENGRGNFPPRFSGLQFPNYSSELNVNALELDDSALYLCASSLDSTPLHFGNGTRLTVT.

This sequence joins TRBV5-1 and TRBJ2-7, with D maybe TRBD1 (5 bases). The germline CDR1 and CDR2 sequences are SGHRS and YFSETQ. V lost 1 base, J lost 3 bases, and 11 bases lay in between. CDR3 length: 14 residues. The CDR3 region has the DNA TGCGCCAGCAGCTTGCAAGGGGATCACTACGAGCAGTACTTC. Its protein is CASSLQGDHYEQYF.

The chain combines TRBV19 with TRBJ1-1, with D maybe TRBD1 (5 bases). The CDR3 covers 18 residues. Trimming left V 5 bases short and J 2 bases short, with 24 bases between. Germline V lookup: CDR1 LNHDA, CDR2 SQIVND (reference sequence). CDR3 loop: CASSVSTSAGHLNTEAFF. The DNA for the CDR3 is TGTGCCAGTAGTGTCTCCACCTCAGCGGGGCACCTCAACACTGAAGCTTTCTTT.

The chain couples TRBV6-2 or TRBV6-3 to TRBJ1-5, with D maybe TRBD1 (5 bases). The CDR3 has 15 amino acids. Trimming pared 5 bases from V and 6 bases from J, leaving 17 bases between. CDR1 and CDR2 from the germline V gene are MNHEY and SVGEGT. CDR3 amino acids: CASSGPRGWSQPQHF. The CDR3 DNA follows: TGTGCCAGCAGTGGGCCTCGGGGGTGGTCTCAGCCCCAGCATTTT.

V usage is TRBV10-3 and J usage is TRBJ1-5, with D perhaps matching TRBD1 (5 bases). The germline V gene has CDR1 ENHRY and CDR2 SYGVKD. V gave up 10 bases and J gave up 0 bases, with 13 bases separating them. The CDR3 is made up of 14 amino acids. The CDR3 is CATVAGDSNQPQHF. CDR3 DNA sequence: TGTGCCACCGTCGCGGGGGATAGCAATCAGCCCCAGCATTTT.

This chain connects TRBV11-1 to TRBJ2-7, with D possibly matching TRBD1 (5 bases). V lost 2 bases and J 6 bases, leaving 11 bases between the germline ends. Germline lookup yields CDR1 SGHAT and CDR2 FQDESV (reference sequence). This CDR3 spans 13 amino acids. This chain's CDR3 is CASSLTRVSEQYF. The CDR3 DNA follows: TGTGCCAGCAGCTTAACCAGGGTCTCCGAGCAGTACTTC.

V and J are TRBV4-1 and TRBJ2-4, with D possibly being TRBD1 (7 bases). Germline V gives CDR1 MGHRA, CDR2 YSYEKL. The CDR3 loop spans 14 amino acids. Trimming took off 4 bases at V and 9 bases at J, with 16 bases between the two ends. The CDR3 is CASSPVKQGGIQYF. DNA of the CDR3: TGCGCCAGCAGCCCAGTGAAGCAGGGGGGCATTCAGTACTTC.